This passage covers 17 T cell receptor beta chains from one sample sequenced in a study of blood T cell repertoires in COVID-19 (dated by TCRdb to 2020 to 2021). Receptor amplification or capture employed the immunoSEQ multiplex PCR assay. TCRdb retrieved this table from immuneACCESS and kept in-frame rearrangements only. Not all clones are present; in checked studies, unresolved V genes account for under half, and no reason is known for the remainder. This sample comprises about 59,000 clones, 65% to 90% of them detected only once. Jointly, the top ten make up around 17% of the sample. The sample was peripheral blood. All receptors come from a human donor in a cohort sampled during active COVID-19.

This chain links TRBV5-8 with TRBJ1-2; perhaps TRBD1 as D (5 bases). CDR1 and CDR2 from the germline V gene are SGHTS and YDEGEE. V was clipped by 3 bases and J by 8 bases, with 20 bases between them. The CDR3 is 15 residues long. The CDR3, as DNA: TGTGCCAGCAGCTCGTCGAGTGAAGGGGAAGGCGGCTACACCTTC. This codes for CASSSSSEGEGGYTF. The variable domain in full, with the rest retrieved from reference TRBV5-8 and TRBJ1-2, is EAGVTQSPTHLIKTRGQQATLRCSPISGHTSVYWYQQALGLGLQFLLWYDEGEERNRGNFPPRFSGRQFPNYSSELNVNALELEDSALYLCASSSSSEGEGGYTFGSGTRLTVV.

The V call is TRBV7-2, the J call TRBJ2-1; 8 bases match TRBD2. V shed 3 bases and J 3 bases; nucleotides not matched to a gene: 4. Looked up from germline, CDR1 is SGHTA and CDR2 is FQGNSA. The CDR3 extends over 15 amino acids. In DNA, the CDR3 is TGTGCCAGCAGCTTCACTAGCGGCTACTACAATGAGCAGTTCTTC. Residues: CASSFTSGYYNEQFF.

V and J are TRBV6-5 and TRBJ1-1; 11 bases align to TRBD1. The CDR3 consists of 15 residues. Germline V CDR1 and CDR2: MNHEY, SVGAGI. V lost 6 bases and J lost 5; bases outside the gene matches: 8. CDR3: CASSHGTGGGTEAFF. The CDR3 DNA sequence: TGTGCCAGCAGCCATGGGACAGGGGGGGGAACTGAAGCTTTCTTT.

The CDR3 here is CASSDNWGDTEAFF. The CDR3 DNA reads as TGTGCCAGCAGTGATAATTGGGGGGACACTGAAGCTTTCTTT. This rearrangement joins TRBV6-1 to TRBJ1-1; D perhaps matches TRBD1 (5 bases). The germline gives CDR1 MNHNS, CDR2 SASEGT. The CDR3 extends over 14 amino acids. Between the trimmed V and J ends, which lost 3 bases and 3 bases, there was a span of 11 bases.

The rearrangement links TRBV5-6 to TRBJ2-3; 12 nucleotides agree with TRBD2. CDR1 and CDR2 from the germline V gene are SGHDT and YYEEEE. The CDR3 covers 16 residues. Unmatched junction bases numbered 6, after V lost 4 bases and J lost 3 bases. CDR3 coding DNA: TGTGCCAGCAGCCGTCTAGCGGGGGGGCCAACAGATACGCAGTATTTT. Its protein product is CASSRLAGGPTDTQYF.

V and J are TRBV29-1 and TRBJ1-1; 9 bases match TRBD1. V was pared by 7 bases and J by 0 bases, with 3 bases of the junction left unmatched. Germline CDR1 SQVTM, CDR2 ANQGSEA. This CDR3 spans 13 amino acids. The CDR3 DNA reads as TGCAGCGCTCGGACAGGGGTGAACACTGAAGCTTTCTTT. This encodes CSARTGVNTEAFF.

This chain links TRBV29-1 with TRBJ1-1, with D perhaps TRBD1 (6 bases). CDR3 size: 13 residues. The V gene lost 6 bases and the J gene lost 1 base, with 12 bases spanning the gap. The germline V gene has CDR1 SQVTM and CDR2 ANQGSEA. CDR3 protein: CSVRRQANTEAFF. Here the CDR3 DNA reads TGCAGCGTCCGCCGACAGGCGAACACTGAAGCTTTCTTT.

This chain uses TRBV6-6 with TRBJ1-1; D unclear. Trimming left V 3 bases short and J 1 base short, with 6 bases between. Germline CDR1 MNHNY, CDR2 SVGAGI (reference sequence). The CDR3 contains 13 residues. DNA of the CDR3: TGTGCCAGCAGTTATTCCCAGAACACTGAAGCTTTCTTT. This sequence encodes CASSYSQNTEAFF.

The chain uses TRBV15 and TRBJ1-4; TRBD1 matches at 12 bases. CDR1 LNHNV and CDR2 YYDKDF come from the germline V gene (reference sequence). The CDR3 is made up of 18 amino acids. The V and J ends lost 3 bases and 2 bases, in that order; junction bases with no gene match: 7. The CDR3 loop reads CATSSRDRGPITNEKLFF. In DNA, the CDR3 is TGTGCCACCAGCAGCCGGGACAGGGGGCCCATTACTAATGAAAAACTGTTTTTT.

The chain combines TRBV9 with TRBJ1-6; D remains ambiguous. Germline assignment: CDR1 SGDLS and CDR2 YYNGEE. Trimming cost V 0 bases and J 4 bases, with 5 bases left between them. The CDR3 runs 14 residues. CDR3 residues: CASSVGTYNSPLHF. The CDR3 DNA follows: TGTGCCAGCAGCGTAGGGACTTATAATTCACCCCTCCACTTT.

The CDR3 nucleotides are TGTGCTAGTGGTTTGGATCCCCCGGGGTCCCAGTACTTC. It encodes CASGLDPPGSQYF. The chain couples TRBV12-5 to TRBJ2-5, with D perhaps TRBD2 (5 bases). Germline lookup yields CDR1 LGHNT and CDR2 FRNRAP. There are 13 residues in the CDR3. V lost 1 base, J lost 9 bases, and 12 bases lay in between.

The genes are TRBV6-5 and TRBJ2-3; 7 bases align to TRBD1. CDR1 and CDR2 (germline): MNHEY, SVGAGI. The J segment lost 6 bases and the V segment lost 6 bases, leaving 9 bases of the junction unmatched. The length of the CDR3 is 14 residues. The CDR3: CASSLRGRGDTQYF. CDR3 bases: TGTGCCAGCAGCCTACGCGGCAGGGGGGATACGCAGTATTTT.

The CDR3 coding sequence is TGTGCCAGCAGCCAAGTATCAGGGAATGAGCAGTTCTTC. Protein: CASSQVSGNEQFF. The chain carries TRBV3-1 (or the pseudogene TRBV3-2) and TRBJ2-1, with TRBD1 as a possible D gene (5 bases). V was shortened by 1 base and J by 7 bases, with 8 bases between the two germline ends. Germline V lookup: CDR1 LGHDT, CDR2 YNNKEL (reference sequence). The CDR3 runs 13 residues.

A few counts support this clone. This chain links TRBV11-2 with TRBJ2-2; 8 nucleotides line up with TRBD1. Germline trimming cut 3 bases from V and 3 bases from J; bases unmatched to any gene: 3. This CDR3 is 15 amino acids long. Germline V gives CDR1 SGHAT, CDR2 FQNNGV. CDR3 sequence reads: CASSFRTGHTGELFF. CDR3 DNA sequence: TGTGCCAGCAGCTTTAGGACAGGGCACACCGGGGAGCTGTTTTTT.

The rearrangement uses TRBV7-3 and TRBJ2-3; 10 bases are a match to TRBD2. The V and J ends lost 5 bases and 2 bases, in that order; junction bases with no gene match: 4. Germline values: CDR1 SGHTA, CDR2 FQGTGA. This CDR3 is 15 amino acids long. This chain's CDR3 is CASSRSGGTTDTQYF. As DNA, the CDR3 is TGTGCCAGCAGCCGTAGCGGGGGGACCACAGATACGCAGTATTTT. Full variable domain (outside the CDR3, taken from reference TRBV7-3 and TRBJ2-3): GAGVSQTPSNKVTEKGKYVELRCDPISGHTALYWYRQSLGQGPEFLIYFQGTGAADDSGLPNDRFFAVRPEGSVSTLKIQRTERGDSAVYLCASSRSGGTTDTQYFGPGTRLTVL.

The chain couples TRBV19 to TRBJ2-2, with D maybe TRBD2 (5 bases). The V end was cut by 6 bases, the J end by 5 bases, with 10 bases between. The CDR3 covers 13 residues. The germline V gene encodes CDR1 LNHDA and CDR2 SQIVND (reference sequence). CDR3 sequence reads: CASRGTGTGELFF. DNA for the CDR3: TGTGCCAGTAGAGGAACGGGGACCGGGGAGCTGTTTTTT.

This chain links TRBV18 with TRBJ2-3, with TRBD1 matching 7 bases. The V segment lost 3 bases and the J segment 2 bases; nucleotides outside the gene matches: 5. CDR3 length: 15 residues. Germline values: CDR1 KGHSH, CDR2 LQKENI. CDR3 DNA sequence: TGTGCCAGCTCACCGTATACAGGGGACACAGATACGCAGTATTTT. Its protein is CASSPYTGDTDTQYF.